The 32 T cell receptor beta chains listed next were all sequenced from one sample in a study of T cell responses to AZD1222 COVID-19 vaccine. TCRdb's table, derived via immunoSEQ multiplex PCR, lists solely in-frame clones and lacks some. Of 120,000 to 150,000 clones in the sample, roughly nine tenths are singletons; the top ten hold roughly 1.7%. Sequenced material: peripheral blood, taken 28 days after the second AZD1222 dose. Source of these receptors: an adult who received the AZD1222 COVID-19 vaccine.

This clone was counted a few times. CDR3 protein: CASSDSASGGADTQYF. The CDR3 DNA is TGTGCCAGCAGTGACTCCGCTAGCGGAGGGGCAGATACGCAGTATTTT. The chain carries TRBV6-4 and TRBJ2-3; 7 bases line up with TRBD2. The CDR3 spans 16 residues. Germline CDR1 MRHNA, CDR2 SNTAGT. The ends lost 0 bases at V and 4 bases at J; junction bases unmatched: 7.

The chain links TRBV29-1 to TRBJ1-1; no firm D call. Germline-derived CDR1 and CDR2 are SQVTM and ANQGSEA. There are 11 residues in the CDR3. Trimming removed 7 bases at V and 8 bases at J, with 14 bases between. CDR3 sequence: CSAADSEEAFF. The CDR3 region has the DNA TGCAGCGCCGCGGACTCGGAAGAAGCTTTCTTT.

The gene calls are TRBV29-1 and TRBJ2-7, with TRBD1 matching 7 bases. The CDR3 length is 11 residues. V shed 4 bases and J 6 bases; nucleotides not matched to a gene: 3. Germline assignment: CDR1 SQVTM and CDR2 ANQGSEA. This CDR3 is CSVGTGFEQYF. The CDR3 DNA is TGCAGCGTTGGGACAGGATTCGAGCAGTACTTC.

The chain has TRBV7-9 and TRBJ1-2; D remains ambiguous. V was clipped by 6 bases and J by 8 bases, with 13 bases between them. This CDR3 contains 12 residues. Germline V gene data show CDR1 as SEHNR and CDR2 as FQNEAQ (reference sequence). The CDR3 reads CASSRALEGYTF. Here the CDR3 DNA reads TGTGCCAGCAGTCGGGCGCTTGAGGGCTACACCTTC.

The rearrangement uses TRBV6-5 and TRBJ1-5, with D perhaps TRBD1 (6 bases). Trimming left V 5 bases short and J 2 bases short, with 13 bases between. Germline V gene sequence: CDR1 MNHEY, CDR2 SVGAGI. The CDR3 runs to 15 residues. The CDR3 DNA sequence: TGTGCCAGCAGTCCCGGGACATCGGGCAATCAGCCCCAGCATTTT. It codes for CASSPGTSGNQPQHF.

The chain links TRBV28 to TRBJ2-7; weak D call: TRBD1 (6 bases). The V and J ends lost 6 bases and 2 bases respectively, with 20 bases between them. Germline CDR1 is MDHEN and CDR2 is SYDVKM. This CDR3 has 16 residues. CDR3 sequence (DNA): TGTGCCAGCAGGAGATTGTCAGGGGCGACACCCTACGAGCAGTACTTC. Translated, it gives CASRRLSGATPYEQYF. Complete variable domain (other parts from reference TRBV28 and TRBJ2-7): DVKVTQSSRYLVKRTGEKVFLECVQDMDHENMFWYRQDPGLGLRLIYFSYDVKMKEKGDIPEGYSVSREKKERFSLILESASTNQTSMYLCASRRLSGATPYEQYFGPGTRLTVT.

CDR3 DNA sequence: TGTGCCAGCAGCCAAGAAGGACTGCAGAACACTGAAGCTTTCTTT. Translation: CASSQEGLQNTEAFF. The chain combines TRBV5-4 with TRBJ1-1; no firm D call. The germline gives CDR1 SGHNT, CDR2 YYREEE (reference sequence). This CDR3 contains 15 residues. Trimming took off 4 bases at V and 1 base at J, with 14 bases between the two ends.

CDR3 sequence reads: CASKRGPMGGELFF. The CDR3 nucleotides are TGTGCCAGCAAAAGGGGACCCATGGGCGGGGAGCTGTTTTTT. The rearrangement links TRBV2 to TRBJ2-2; D is tentatively TRBD1 or TRBD2 (5 bases each). CDR3 length: 14 residues. The germline V and J ends were trimmed by 7 bases and 7 bases, with 16 bases remaining between them. Germline CDR1 SNHLY, CDR2 FYNNEI.

The V call is TRBV2, the J call TRBJ2-2; 7 bases are a match to TRBD1. The CDR3 sequence is 16 residues long. CDR1 is SNHLY and CDR2 is FYNNEI in the germline V gene. The ends lost 6 bases at V and 6 bases at J; junction bases unmatched: 13. The CDR3 DNA reads as TGTGCCAGCAGAGAGGGACAGACCTTTGAACCCGGGGAGCTGTTTTTT. It is translated as CASREGQTFEPGELFF.

This sequence joins TRBV7-2 and TRBJ1-2; D is possibly TRBD1 (5 bases). CDR3 length equals 14 residues. Trimming took off 8 bases at V and 2 bases at J, with 15 bases between the two ends. Germline CDR1 SGHTA, CDR2 FQGNSA. CDR3 nucleotides: TGTGCCAGCGAGGGACCGACACTAAACTATGGCTACACCTTC. Amino acid sequence: CASEGPTLNYGYTF.

This chain joins TRBV7-9 and TRBJ1-5; tentatively, D is TRBD1 (5 bases). The CDR3 sequence is 15 residues long. Trimming cost V 4 bases and J 5 bases, with 15 bases left between them. Germline lookup yields CDR1 SEHNR and CDR2 FQNEAQ (reference sequence). In nucleotides, the CDR3 is TGTGCCAGCAGCTCTACAGGAGGGGTTGATCAGCCCCAGCATTTT. Its translation: CASSSTGGVDQPQHF.

The chain couples TRBV10-3 to TRBJ1-1; no clear D. CDR1 and CDR2 (germline): ENHRY, SYGVKD. The CDR3 runs to 14 residues. Trimming took off 3 bases at V and 11 bases at J, with 19 bases between the two ends. As DNA, the CDR3 is TGTGCCATCAGTGACCCCCGGGAGGGAGGAGGGGCTTTCTTT. It codes for CAISDPREGGGAFF.

This chain's CDR3 is CASSNSRQGANLWYNEQFF. In nucleotides, the CDR3 is TGTGCCAGCTCAAATAGTCGACAGGGGGCCAATTTATGGTACAATGAGCAGTTCTTC. V gene TRBV18 combines with J gene TRBJ2-1; the match to TRBD1 covers 10 bases. CDR3 length: 19 amino acids. Germline trimming cut 5 bases from V and 4 bases from J; bases unmatched to any gene: 17. CDR1 and CDR2 (germline): KGHSH, LQKENI.

This chain joins TRBV19 and TRBJ2-7; D is uncertain. Germline-derived CDR1 and CDR2 are LNHDA and SQIVND (reference sequence). The CDR3 is made up of 15 amino acids. With 5 bases removed from V and 0 bases from J, the gap between germline ends came to 14 bases. CDR3 residues: CASSLGPPRSYEQYF. For the CDR3, the DNA is TGTGCCAGTAGTTTGGGCCCTCCACGCTCCTACGAGCAGTACTTC.

This clone occurred a few times. The chain is built from TRBV6-2 or TRBV6-3 and TRBJ1-1; D ambiguous. Germline V CDR1 and CDR2: MNHEY, SVGEGT. The CDR3 is made up of 15 amino acids. V dropped 6 bases and J dropped 2 bases, with 16 bases sitting between them. In DNA, the CDR3 is TGTGCCAGCAGCAAACCCCCGGGAATCAACACTGAAGCTTTCTTT. Translating gives CASSKPPGINTEAFF.

The chain is built from TRBV15 and TRBJ1-2; 9 bases agree with TRBD1. V shed 0 bases and J 4 bases; nucleotides not matched to a gene: 6. CDR1 LNHNV and CDR2 YYDKDF come from the germline V gene (reference sequence). The CDR3 loop spans 16 amino acids. For the CDR3, the DNA is TGTGCCACCAGCAGAGATTGGGGACAGGGAGGCTATGGCTACACCTTC. Its translation is CATSRDWGQGGYGYTF.

The rearrangement uses TRBV7-9 and TRBJ1-4; TRBD1 matches at 7 bases. The CDR3 consists of 14 residues. The junction had 3 bases not matched to a gene; V was cut back by 5 bases and J by 3 bases. CDR1 is SEHNR, CDR2 FQNEAQ, per germline (reference sequence). CDR3: CASSRTGSNEKLFF. CDR3 coding DNA: TGTGCCAGCAGCAGGACAGGTTCTAATGAAAAACTGTTTTTT.

The gene calls are TRBV27 and TRBJ1-2; D is unclear. This CDR3 contains 16 residues. With 0 bases removed from V and 2 bases from J, the gap between germline ends came to 13 bases. Germline V CDR1 and CDR2: MNHEY, SMNVEV (reference sequence). The CDR3 DNA follows: TGTGCCAGCAGTTTATCCTACTCCGGGAGAAACTATGGCTACACCTTC. Translating gives CASSLSYSGRNYGYTF.

This clone was recorded once. The CDR3 reads CASSTLGGVGTNEKLFF. CDR3 coding DNA: TGTGCCAGCAGCACCCTGGGGGGTGTAGGAACTAATGAAAAACTGTTTTTT. The chain joins TRBV5-6 to TRBJ1-4; D perhaps matches TRBD1 (5 bases). V lost 4 bases and J lost 1, with 17 bases in between. This CDR3 has 17 amino acids. Germline assignment: CDR1 SGHDT and CDR2 YYEEEE.

On this clone: Other nucleotide sequences from this sample produce the same CDR3. The chain has TRBV6-2 or TRBV6-3 and TRBJ1-2, with TRBD1 as a possible D gene (5 bases). This CDR3 is 13 amino acids long. Germline loops: CDR1 MNHEY, CDR2 SVGEGT. The V gene lost 5 bases and the J gene lost 5 bases, with 12 bases spanning the gap. Here the CDR3 DNA reads TGTGCCAGCAGTCCAACGGGACCTTATGGCTACACCTTC. This sequence encodes CASSPTGPYGYTF.

V usage is TRBV6-5 and J usage is TRBJ2-5; D could derive from TRBD1 or TRBD2 (5 bases each). This CDR3 spans 13 amino acids. Trimming left V 6 bases short and J 5 bases short, with 13 bases between. CDR1 and CDR2 from the germline V gene are MNHEY and SVGAGI. CDR3 loop: CASSQGRFETQYF. The CDR3 DNA reads TGTGCCAGCAGCCAGGGACGATTCGAGACCCAGTACTTC.

The chain uses TRBV7-8 and TRBJ2-5; D is ambiguous. Trimming left V 5 bases short and J 4 bases short, with 11 bases between. Germline CDR1 is SGHVS and CDR2 is FQNEAQ. CDR3 size: 13 residues. Here the CDR3 DNA reads TGTGCCAGCAGCCCAACGACCGGAGAGACCCAGTACTTC. This encodes CASSPTTGETQYF.

The chain carries TRBV11-3 and TRBJ1-1; D remains ambiguous. V was trimmed by 1 base and J by 1 base, leaving 4 bases between them. There are 13 residues in the CDR3. Looked up from germline, CDR1 is SGHNT and CDR2 is YENEEA. CDR3 coding DNA: TGTGCCAGCAGCTTAGTTTGGAACACTGAAGCTTTCTTT. Encoded protein: CASSLVWNTEAFF.

The chain links TRBV13 to TRBJ2-7, with D maybe TRBD1 (6 bases). The CDR3 is made up of 18 amino acids. V was pared by 5 bases and J by 1 base, with 24 bases between. Germline-derived CDR1 and CDR2 are PRHDT and FYEKMQ (reference sequence). The CDR3 protein is CASSPPKYFDGQSYEQYF. The CDR3 DNA follows: TGTGCCAGCAGCCCCCCGAAGTATTTCGACGGACAGTCCTACGAGCAGTACTTC.

The J gene is TRBJ1-4, the V gene TRBV11-1; no clear D. Germline V gene lookup returns CDR1 SGHAT and CDR2 FQDESV (reference sequence). The CDR3 consists of 13 residues. V was clipped by 5 bases and J by 8 bases, with 12 bases between them. CDR3 nucleotides: TGTGCCAGCAGCCAGCGGGGTTGGGAAAAACTGTTTTTT. Translating gives CASSQRGWEKLFF. Filled out from reference TRBV11-1 and TRBJ1-4, the complete variable domain reads EAEVAQSPRYKITEKSQAVAFWCDPISGHATLYWYRQILGQGPELLVQFQDESVVDDSQLPKDRFSAERLKGVDSTLKIQPAELGDSAMYLCASSQRGWEKLFFGSGTQLSVL.

V is TRBV25-1 and J is TRBJ1-6; maybe TRBD1 (6 bases). Germline lookup yields CDR1 MGHDK and CDR2 SYGVNS. This CDR3 has 13 residues. Trimming cost V 4 bases and J 7 bases, with 8 bases left between them. The CDR3 loop reads CASSGTENSPLHF. The CDR3, as DNA: TGTGCCAGCAGTGGGACAGAGAATTCACCCCTCCACTTT.

This clone was seen a single time. CDR3 sequence (DNA): TGTGCCAGCAGTTTGGACAGGGGCAATCAGCCCCAGCATTTT. Translated, it gives CASSLDRGNQPQHF. The chain uses TRBV6-6 and TRBJ1-5; 8 nucleotides line up with TRBD1. There are 14 residues in the CDR3. Per germline, CDR1 MNHNY and CDR2 SVGAGI (reference sequence). V trimming: 4 bases; J trimming: 2 bases; junction bases outside the gene matches: 1.

This clone has just one count. The gene calls are TRBV19 and TRBJ2-1; D not certain. Per germline, CDR1 LNHDA and CDR2 SQIVND (reference sequence). Trimming cost V 3 bases and J 5 bases, with 2 bases left between them. This CDR3 has 11 residues. DNA for the CDR3: TGTGCCAGTAGTATGAACAATGAGCAGTTCTTC. Amino acids: CASSMNNEQFF.

V gene TRBV21-1 combines with J gene TRBJ2-2; the table's D call, TRBD1, has no DNA check behind it. TRBV21-1 is a recognized pseudogene. The CDR3 extends over 15 amino acids. CDR3 bases: TGTGCCAGCAGCAAGTACAGGGGGGACACCGGGGAGCTGTTTTTT. Encoded protein: CASSKYRGDTGELFF.

This chain joins TRBV30 and TRBJ1-1; tentative D call: TRBD1 (5 bases). The CDR3 runs 13 residues. Trimming shortened V by 3 bases and J by 1 base, and 9 bases separated the two germline ends. CDR1 and CDR2 (germline): GTSNPN, SVGIG (reference sequence). Here the CDR3 reads CAWSPTENTEAFF. The CDR3 nucleotides are TGTGCCTGGAGCCCGACAGAGAACACTGAAGCTTTCTTT.

The CDR3, as DNA: TGTGCCAGCAGCCCGACTAGTCCCTCCTACAATGAGCAGTTCTTC. It yields the protein CASSPTSPSYNEQFF. This sequence joins TRBV9 and TRBJ2-1; D possibly corresponds to TRBD2 (6 bases). This CDR3 spans 15 amino acids. V was trimmed by 4 bases and J by 0 bases, leaving 11 bases between them. The germline V gene has CDR1 SGDLS and CDR2 YYNGEE.

V is TRBV4-3 and J is TRBJ2-2; D is unclear. This CDR3 contains 15 residues. CDR1 is LGHNA, CDR2 YSLEER, per germline. Trimming took off 0 bases at V and 7 bases at J, with 12 bases between the two ends. The CDR3 region is CASSQDLGEIGELFF. The CDR3 DNA is TGCGCCAGCAGCCAAGATCTGGGCGAAATCGGGGAGCTGTTTTTT.